Presented here are 23 T cell receptor beta chains from one specimen sequenced in a study of OX40 agonist ivuxolimab in advanced cancers. Sequencing used immunoSEQ multiplex PCR; TCRdb keeps in-frame clones, though not all of them. The data show roughly 56,000 clones, with about 91% seen just once and about 18% held by the top ten. This sample comprised CD4+ or CD8+ T cells sorted from blood, obtained in a trial of the OX40 agonist ivuxolimab. Every receptor here comes from an adult with an advanced solid tumor such as melanoma, head and neck, liver or kidney cancer.

The V call is TRBV18, the J call TRBJ2-7; D tentatively fits TRBD1 or TRBD2 (5 bases each). Germline lookup yields CDR1 KGHSH and CDR2 LQKENI. V was cut by 2 bases and J by 7 bases, with 15 bases left in between. The CDR3 extends over 14 amino acids. The chain's CDR3 is CASSPGGASGEQYF. The CDR3 coding sequence is TGTGCCAGCTCACCAGGTGGGGCCTCGGGGGAGCAGTACTTC.

V gene TRBV27 combines with J gene TRBJ2-3, with D maybe TRBD1 (5 bases). The CDR3 has 16 amino acids. Trimming took 2 bases from V and 2 from J, leaving 14 bases between them. From germline, CDR1 is MNHEY and CDR2 SMNVEV (reference sequence). The CDR3 loop reads CASSLNRVTVTDTQYF. CDR3 DNA sequence: TGTGCCAGCAGTTTAAACAGAGTGACAGTCACAGATACGCAGTATTTT.

V gene TRBV19 combines with J gene TRBJ1-1; 9 bases are shared with TRBD1. CDR1 is LNHDA and CDR2 is SQIVND in the germline V gene (reference sequence). The V and J ends lost 5 bases and 3 bases, in that order; junction bases with no gene match: 7. The CDR3 loop spans 15 amino acids. The CDR3, as DNA: TGTGCCAGTAGTGTAACAGGGGGCGCCGACACTGAAGCTTTCTTT. This translates into CASSVTGGADTEAFF.

This chain uses TRBV9 with TRBJ2-1; no clear D. V gave up 1 base and J gave up 2 bases, with 13 bases separating them. This CDR3 contains 16 residues. Germline V gene lookup returns CDR1 SGDLS and CDR2 YYNGEE. Here the CDR3 reads CASSVSDRYPYNEQFF. The CDR3 DNA is TGTGCCAGCAGCGTATCGGATCGATACCCCTACAATGAGCAGTTCTTC.

The V and J genes are TRBV5-6 and TRBJ1-2; TRBD1 matches 7 bases. The CDR3 sequence is 15 residues long. Per the germline V gene, CDR1 is SGHDT and CDR2 is YYEEEE. J lost 4 bases, V lost 4 bases, and 10 bases had no gene match. CDR3 sequence (DNA): TGTGCCAGCAGCCCACAGGGGAGTTTCCTCTATGGCTACACCTTC. Protein sequence: CASSPQGSFLYGYTF.

This chain uses TRBV4-3 with TRBJ2-5; 14 positions match TRBD2. The DNA end lines up better with TRBJ2-7; the J call may be wrong. Germline-derived CDR1 and CDR2 are LGHNA and YSLEER. CDR3 length: 14 amino acids. The CDR3 sequence is CASGTGLAGVEQYF. The CDR3 nucleotides read TGCGCCAGCGGCACGGGACTAGCGGGAGTCGAGCAGTACTTC.

J is TRBJ2-7 and V is TRBV27; 8 nucleotides match TRBD1. The germline V gene encodes CDR1 MNHEY and CDR2 SMNVEV (reference sequence). CDR3 length equals 15 residues. V dropped 1 base and J dropped 5; count of bases not matched to a gene: 7. The CDR3 is CASSLFAGGRHEQYF. CDR3 DNA sequence: TGTGCCAGCAGTTTATTTGCAGGGGGCAGACACGAGCAGTACTTC.

Of note for this clone: Other DNA sequences in this specimen translate into the identical CDR3. V usage is TRBV4-2 and J usage is TRBJ2-7, with a weak D call TRBD1 (6 bases). Trimming took off 4 bases at V and 2 bases at J, with 9 bases between the two ends. This CDR3 is 13 amino acids long. Germline assignment: CDR1 LGHNA and CDR2 YNFKEQ. CDR3 in amino acids: CASSLRDTYEQYF. The DNA of the CDR3 is TGTGCCAGCAGCCTCCGGGACACCTACGAGCAGTACTTC.

The chain uses TRBV28 and TRBJ1-5; D is unclear. The CDR3 extends over 15 amino acids. With 5 bases removed from V and 2 bases from J, the gap between germline ends came to 13 bases. The germline gives CDR1 MDHEN, CDR2 SYDVKM. The CDR3 sequence is CASSPVGVGNQPQHF. The CDR3 DNA reads TGTGCCAGCAGTCCAGTTGGAGTAGGCAATCAGCCCCAGCATTTT.

V and J are TRBV7-9 and TRBJ2-7, with D perhaps matching TRBD2 (5 bases). V was shortened by 5 bases and J by 0 bases, with 26 bases between the two germline ends. CDR3 size: 19 residues. In germline, CDR1 is SEHNR, CDR2 FQNEAQ (reference sequence). The CDR3 reads CASSPRVGSEPATSYEQYF. Here the CDR3 DNA reads TGTGCCAGCAGCCCCCGGGTGGGTAGCGAGCCGGCCACCTCCTACGAGCAGTACTTC.

The CDR3 nucleotides read TGTGCCTGGAGTGTAGCTAGCGGGAGCTACGAGCAGTACTTC. This sequence encodes CAWSVASGSYEQYF. V is TRBV30 and J is TRBJ2-7; TRBD2 matches at 10 bases. The V segment lost 0 bases and the J segment 3 bases; nucleotides outside the gene matches: 2. The length of the CDR3 is 14 residues. CDR1 and CDR2 (germline): GTSNPN, SVGIG (reference sequence).

This clone appeared a single time. The V call is TRBV5-8, the J call TRBJ2-1, with D tentatively TRBD1 (5 bases). The CDR3 extends over 15 amino acids. Germline CDR1 and CDR2: SGHTS and YDEGEE. Trimming cost V 0 bases and J 0 bases, with 7 bases left between them. CDR3 sequence (DNA): TGTGCCAGCAGCTTGGGGGGCAGCTCCTACAATGAGCAGTTCTTC. It encodes CASSLGGSSYNEQFF.

About this clone: Mismatch with germline at one junction end may stem from a read error. The chain carries TRBV20-1 and TRBJ2-1; D is unclear. CDR1 is DFQATT, CDR2 SNEGSKA, per germline (reference sequence). This CDR3 has 11 residues. The CDR3: CSPVVYNGQFF. The CDR3 DNA sequence: TGCAGCCCCGTTGTGTACAATGGGCAGTTCTTC.

The chain combines TRBV29-1 with TRBJ2-7; TRBD2 aligns across 8 bases. Germline V gene sequence: CDR1 SQVTM, CDR2 ANQGSEA. Trimming at V came to 2 bases and at J to 5 bases, leaving 5 bases not matched to a gene. The CDR3 consists of 13 residues. In nucleotides, the CDR3 is TGCAGCGTTGAAAAGCGGGAGTGGGACGAGCAGTACTTC. This translates into CSVEKREWDEQYF.

The chain is built from TRBV10-3 and TRBJ2-1, with 10 positions matching TRBD2. V lost 4 bases to trimming and J lost 4 bases; unmatched junction nucleotides: 1. The CDR3 is made up of 14 amino acids. Germline V gene sequence: CDR1 ENHRY, CDR2 SYGVKD. CDR3 region: CAISVSGRYNEQFF. The CDR3 region has the DNA TGTGCCATCAGTGTTAGCGGGAGGTACAATGAGCAGTTCTTC.

The chain combines TRBV7-9 with TRBJ1-1, with D maybe TRBD1 (5 bases). V was cut by 5 bases and J by 0 bases, with 16 bases left in between. Germline V gives CDR1 SEHNR, CDR2 FQNEAQ (reference sequence). The length of the CDR3 is 16 residues. CDR3 sequence (DNA): TGTGCCAGCAGCCCGCCAGGGTCTTACATGAACACTGAAGCTTTCTTT. It codes for CASSPPGSYMNTEAFF.

The DNA for the CDR3 is TGTGCCAGCAGCCGGGGACTAGCGGGAGTAGGTTCCTACGAGCAGTACTTC. Translated, it gives CASSRGLAGVGSYEQYF. V gene TRBV5-5 combines with J gene TRBJ2-7, with TRBD2 identical over 14 bases. The length of the CDR3 is 17 residues. Germline V lookup: CDR1 SGHKS, CDR2 YYEKEE (reference sequence). V shed 4 bases and J 1 base; nucleotides not matched to a gene: 7.

This chain links TRBV2 with TRBJ2-1; 7 nucleotides match TRBD1. Germline V gene sequence: CDR1 SNHLY, CDR2 FYNNEI. CDR3 length: 17 amino acids. Trimming cost V 10 bases and J 5 bases; bases outside gene matches: 20. The CDR3 reads CAITSLEVGTDDNEQFF. In DNA, the CDR3 is TGTGCCATAACGTCATTAGAAGTCGGGACAGACGACAATGAGCAGTTCTTC.

This clone has more than one count but fewer than ten. The chain uses TRBV6-5 and TRBJ2-7; 13 nucleotides match TRBD2. V shed 6 bases, J shed 6 bases, and the junction held 5 bases outside the gene matches. This CDR3 has 14 amino acids. CDR1 MNHEY and CDR2 SVGAGI come from the germline V gene. The DNA of the CDR3 is TGTGCCAGCAGCCTGACTAGCGGGAGGACCGAGCAGTACTTC. Translating gives CASSLTSGRTEQYF.

This clone has only one observation. This rearrangement joins TRBV6-5 to TRBJ2-2; D perhaps matches TRBD2 (6 bases). The CDR3 is 16 residues long. Germline lookup yields CDR1 MNHEY and CDR2 SVGAGI. The V gene lost 4 bases and the J gene lost 4 bases, with 16 bases spanning the gap. The CDR3 nucleotides are TGTGCCAGCAGTTTGTTAGTTGGAGGGGTCACCGGGGAGCTGTTTTTT. Translated, it gives CASSLLVGGVTGELFF.

The chain links TRBV5-6 to TRBJ2-2, with 11 bases fitting TRBD2. CDR3 length: 15 amino acids. Germline CDR1 is SGHDT and CDR2 is YYEEEE. After removal of 5 bases from V and 7 bases from J, the junction contained 7 bases not matched to a gene. The CDR3 DNA follows: TGTGCCAGCAGTCGGCTAGCGGGAGGCGTCGGGGAGCTGTTTTTT. Translation: CASSRLAGGVGELFF. The whole variable domain, filled in from reference TRBV5-6 and TRBJ2-2, reads DAGVTQSPTHLIKTRGQQVTLRCSPKSGHDTVSWYQQALGQGPQFIFQYYEEEERQRGNFPDRFSGHQFPNYSSELNVNALLLGDSALYLCASSRLAGGVGELFFGEGSRLTVL.

This rearrangement joins TRBV28 to TRBJ1-2, with D possibly being TRBD1 (5 bases). With 7 bases removed from V and 7 bases from J, the gap between germline ends came to 16 bases. The CDR3 is 13 amino acids. The germline V gene encodes CDR1 MDHEN and CDR2 SYDVKM. CDR3 sequence: CASTLGGFGGYTF. The CDR3 DNA reads TGTGCCAGCACGCTCGGGGGGTTTGGTGGCTACACCTTC.

This rearrangement joins TRBV11-3 to TRBJ2-3; TRBD2 matches at 8 bases. CDR1 is SGHNT and CDR2 is YENEEA in the germline V gene. This CDR3 region has 15 residues. With V trimmed by 3 bases and J by 3 bases, 5 bases remained unmatched. CDR3 nucleotides: TGTGCCAGCAGCTTCCCGGGAGGGGGGACAGATACGCAGTATTTT. Its protein is CASSFPGGGTDTQYF.